The rows below give T cell receptor beta chains drawn from one sample of a study of STAT5B mutations in CD4+ large granular lymphocyte leukemia. Libraries were prepared by immunoSEQ multiplex PCR; TCRdb keeps only in-frame clonotypes and omits some of them. Altogether fewer than 25,000 clones are present, over 80% being singletons, with the ten largest covering 8.6%. Sequences were obtained from CD4+ T cells from blood buffy coats. The source of these receptors is a human donor in good health. Both conserved end residues are part of each CDR3. A D gene is named only where the DNA matches it firmly. Rows give clone size only sometimes, using once, few, many, or a class for an expanded clone.

TRBV15	.	TRBJ2-1	TRBD2	TGTGCCACCAGCAGAGATCTCGGTCTAGCGGGACCCAATGAGCAGTTCTTC	CATSRDLGLAGPNEQFF
TRBV7-3	once	TRBJ2-5	TRBD2	TGTGCCAGCAGCTTAGGCGGGGGGGCTGAAGAGACCCAGTACTTC	CASSLGGGAEETQYF
TRBV5-1	.	TRBJ2-7	.	TGCGCCAGCAGCCGCGAAGCCAGCAGCTCCTACGAGCAGTACTTC	CASSREASSSYEQYF
TRBV6-6	.	TRBJ1-5	TRBD1	TGTGCCAGCAGTTACGCCAGGGGGCGTCAGCCCCAGCATTTT	CASSYARGRQPQHF
TRBV5-1	.	TRBJ1-2	.	TGCGCCAGCAGCTTGGGGAACTTACAAGGTCAGGGCTACACCTTC	CASSLGNLQGQGYTF
TRBV4-3	.	TRBJ2-3	.	TGCGCCAGCAGCTCGCAATATACCAGCACAGATACGCAGTATTTT	CASSSQYTSTDTQYF
TRBV5-5	.	TRBJ1-3	TRBD1	TGTGCCAGCAGCCTGGGGACAGGACGCTCTGGAAACACCATATATTTT	CASSLGTGRSGNTIYF
TRBV6-6	.	TRBJ1-2	TRBD1	TGTGCCAGCAGTAACAGGGGCTATGGCTACACCTTC	CASSNRGYGYTF
TRBV5-1	once	TRBJ1-1	.	TGCGCCAGCAGCTTGAGGGTGACTGATTCCGTGAACACTGAAGCTTTCTTT	CASSLRVTDSVNTEAFF
TRBV7-2	.	TRBJ1-1	.	TGTGCCAGCAGGGGTACATTTTACACTGAAGCTTTCTTT	CASRGTFYTEAFF
TRBV5-6	.	TRBJ2-3	.	TGTGCCAGCAGCTTGGGAAAGTCCTTAAGCACAGATACGCAGTATTTT	CASSLGKSLSTDTQYF
TRBV5-1	.	TRBJ1-3	.	TGCGCCAGCAGCTTGGGTTTCTCTGGAAACACCATATATTTT	CASSLGFSGNTIYF
TRBV7-9	.	TRBJ2-1	.	TGTGCCAGCAGGCTTATTCGAGAAGAGCAGTTCTTC	CASRLIREEQFF
TRBV5-1	.	TRBJ2-3	TRBD2	TGCGCCAGCAGCTTGGGGACTAGCGGGTTAACAGATACGCAGTATTTT	CASSLGTSGLTDTQYF
TRBV7-9	.	TRBJ2-1	TRBD1	TGTGCCAGCAGCCCCGGGACAGGGGTAGGGAATGAGCAGTTCTTC	CASSPGTGVGNEQFF
TRBV18	.	TRBJ2-7	.	TGTGCCAGCTCACCCAGGACTGGAACCTACGAGCAGTACTTC	CASSPRTGTYEQYF
TRBV19	.	TRBJ2-5	.	TGTGCCAGTAGTATAGATGAGGGGGAGACCCAGTACTTC	CASSIDEGETQYF
TRBV18	once	TRBJ1-1	TRBD1	TGTGCCAGCTCAGAGGGCAGGGGGCAGTACACTGAAGCTTTCTTT	CASSEGRGQYTEAFF
TRBV30	.	TRBJ2-3	.	TGTGCCTCGGGGCATAGCACAGATACGCAGTATTTT	CASGHSTDTQYF
TRBV5-1	.	TRBJ1-2	.	TGCGCCAGCAGCTTGGCCGAGGGAGGAAGCGACGGCTACACCTTC	CASSLAEGGSDGYTF
TRBV18	.	TRBJ2-1	.	TGTGCCAGCTCACCACTAAGGACTTCCTACAATGAGCAGTTCTTC	CASSPLRTSYNEQFF
TRBV5-1	.	TRBJ2-3	.	TGCGCCAGCAGCTTGGCCCTAGTTAGCACAGATACGCAGTATTTT	CASSLALVSTDTQYF
TRBV19	.	TRBJ2-4	.	TGTGCCAGTAGTATGGGGCTGCAAAACATTCAGTACTTC	CASSMGLQNIQYF
TRBV18	.	TRBJ1-1	.	TGTGCCAGCTCACCAAGTGGGGGGAACACTGAAGCTTTCTTT	CASSPSGGNTEAFF
TRBV6-6	.	TRBJ2-1	TRBD2	TGTGCCAGCAGTATAGCGGGTAGCTCCTACAATGAGCAGTTCTTC	CASSIAGSSYNEQFF
TRBV19	.	TRBJ2-3	.	TGTGCCAGCAGAAAAGAGTGGGGGCCCCCAGATACGCAGTATTTT	CASRKEWGPPDTQYF
TRBV7-2	once	TRBJ1-2	.	TGTGCCAGCAGCGCCCAACCCACAGGGTACTATGGCTACACCTTC	CASSAQPTGYYGYTF
TRBV28	.	TRBJ1-2	TRBD1	TGTGCCAGCAAGCCACTGGGACAGGAAACCTATGGCTACACCTTC	CASKPLGQETYGYTF
TRBV7-2	.	TRBJ1-5	.	TGTGCCAGCAGCTCCCAGGACGGTCGAAATCAGCCCCAGCATTTT	CASSSQDGRNQPQHF
TRBV5-6	once	TRBJ2-3	.	TGTGCCAGCAGCTTACAGGGGCGGGACACAGATACGCAGTATTTT	CASSLQGRDTDTQYF
TRBV6-5	.	TRBJ2-3	.	TGTGCCAGCAGTTACTCGGCGGGCCGCCCCACAGATACGCAGTATTTT	CASSYSAGRPTDTQYF
TRBV11-2	once	TRBJ1-1	TRBD1	TGTGCCAGCAGCTTAGTCAGTGGGACAGGGACGAACACTGAAGCTTTCTTT	CASSLVSGTGTNTEAFF
TRBV30	.	TRBJ1-6	.	TGTGCCTGGAATCACCCAACAGGGAATTCACCCCTCCACTTT	CAWNHPTGNSPLHF
TRBV19	.	TRBJ1-6	.	TGTGCCAGTAGGCTTATAGGAGGGTCCTATAATTCACCCCTCCACTTT	CASRLIGGSYNSPLHF
TRBV11-2	.	TRBJ2-1	TRBD2	TGTGCCAGCAGCTCCGGGGCGGGGGGAATCAATGAGCAGTTCTTC	CASSSGAGGINEQFF
TRBV4-1	.	TRBJ1-5	TRBD1	TGCGCCAGCAGTCAAGACAGGGGAAGCAATCAGCCCCAGCATTTT	CASSQDRGSNQPQHF
TRBV21-1	.	TRBJ1-1	.	TGTGCCAGCAGCAAAATGGGGGACAGCTTCATGAACACTGAAGCTTTCTTT	CASSKMGDSFMNTEAFF
TRBV6-5	.	TRBJ1-5	.	TGTGCCAGCAGTTACTCGAGAGGAGGGAACAATCAGCCCCAGCATTTT	CASSYSRGGNNQPQHF
TRBV7-9	.	TRBJ2-1	.	TGTGCCAGCAGCTGGGGGGTGAATGAGCAGTTCTTC	CASSWGVNEQFF
TRBV7-2	.	TRBJ2-1	.	TGTGCCAGCAGCTTATTGTACAACGATGAGCAGTTCTTC	CASSLLYNDEQFF
TRBV11-2	.	TRBJ2-7	.	TGTGCCAGCAGCTTGGCCGGGACAGCGGGGTCCTACGAGCAGTACTTC	CASSLAGTAGSYEQYF
TRBV5-1	.	TRBJ2-3	.	TGCGCCAGCAGCTTAAGGAAGAGGGGAATCACAGATACGCAGTATTTT	CASSLRKRGITDTQYF
TRBV15	.	TRBJ2-3	TRBD2	TGTGCCACCAGCAGACCCGGGACTAGCGGGGGGCTCGATGCGCAGTATTTT	CATSRPGTSGGLDAQYF
TRBV5-1	.	TRBJ2-3	TRBD1	TGCGCCAGCAGCTCGGGGGACAGGGGAAATCCAGATACGCAGTATTTT	CASSSGDRGNPDTQYF
TRBV19	.	TRBJ2-1	.	TGTGCCAGTAGTATATCGGGGACAAAGAGTGAGCAGTTCTTC	CASSISGTKSEQFF
TRBV6-1	.	TRBJ1-2	TRBD1	TGTGCCAGCAGTGAAAGAACAGGGGTAGGCTACACCTTC	CASSERTGVGYTF
TRBV10-3	.	TRBJ1-2	TRBD1	TGTGCCAGCAGTTACTCTACAGGGGTCCCCAGTGGCTACACCTTC	CASSYSTGVPSGYTF
TRBV19	.	TRBJ1-2	.	TGTGCCAGTAGTATATCAGACTATGGCTACACCTTC	CASSISDYGYTF
TRBV12-5	.	TRBJ2-1	.	TGTGCTAGTGGTAGCGGGACAGGATACAATGAGCAGTTCTTC	CASGSGTGYNEQFF
TRBV27	.	TRBJ1-5	.	TGTGCCAGCAGTTTAAAAGCCCAGGGGAACCTTAATCAGCCCCAGCATTTT	CASSLKAQGNLNQPQHF
TRBV6-5	.	TRBJ2-5	.	TGTGCCAGCACCGCTCTATCAGGAGCCCAAGAGACCCAGTACTTC	CASTALSGAQETQYF
TRBV30	few	TRBJ2-6	.	TGTGCCCTAGGCTTCTCTGGGGCCAACGTCCTGACTTTC	CALGFSGANVLTF
TRBV5-6	.	TRBJ1-3	.	TGTGCCAGCAGCTTGAGGCCGGGAGCTGGAAACACCATATATTTT	CASSLRPGAGNTIYF
TRBV20-1	.	TRBJ2-1	.	TGCAGTGCTAGAGCCCCCAATGAGCAGTTCTTC	CSARAPNEQFF
TRBV25-1	.	TRBJ2-4	TRBD2	TGTGCCACTCATAGCGGGGGGCTCAAAAACATTCAGTACTTC	CATHSGGLKNIQYF
TRBV9	.	TRBJ2-7	.	TGTGCCAGCAGTCGGGACTCCTTCTCCTACGAGCAGTACTTC	CASSRDSFSYEQYF
TRBV5-1	.	TRBJ2-5	TRBD1	TGCGCCAGCAGCTTCGGGACAGCACAAGAGACCCAGTACTTC	CASSFGTAQETQYF
TRBV11-2	.	TRBJ1-1	.	TGTGCCAGCAGCTTTGGGAGGAAGAACACTGAAGCTTTCTTT	CASSFGRKNTEAFF
TRBV5-6	.	TRBJ2-7	TRBD1	TGTGCCAGCAGCGCCAATGGACAGGGAACCTACGAGCAGTACTTC	CASSANGQGTYEQYF